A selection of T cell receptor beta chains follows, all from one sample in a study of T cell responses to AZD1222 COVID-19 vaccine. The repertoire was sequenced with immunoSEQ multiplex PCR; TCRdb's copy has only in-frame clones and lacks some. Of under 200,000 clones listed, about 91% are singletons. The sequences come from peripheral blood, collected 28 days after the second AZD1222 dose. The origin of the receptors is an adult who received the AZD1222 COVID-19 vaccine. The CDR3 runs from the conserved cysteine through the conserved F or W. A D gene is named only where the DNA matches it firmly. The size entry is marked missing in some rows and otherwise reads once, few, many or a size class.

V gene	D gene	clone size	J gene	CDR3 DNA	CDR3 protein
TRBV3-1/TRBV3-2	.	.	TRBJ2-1	TGTGCCAGCAGCCAACGGCGAGGGAGGAACAATGAGCAGTTCTTC	CASSQRRGRNNEQFF
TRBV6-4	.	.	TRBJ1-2	TGTGCCAGCAGTGACGAGATTCGAGGCGGCTACACCTTC	CASSDEIRGGYTF
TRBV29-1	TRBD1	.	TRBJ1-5	TGCAGCGTTCAGACAGGGATCGGTCAGCCCCAGCATTTT	CSVQTGIGQPQHF
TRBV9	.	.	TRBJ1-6	TGTGCCAGCAGCGAATCTACGAATAATTCACCCCTCCACTTT	CASSESTNNSPLHF
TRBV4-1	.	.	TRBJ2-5	TGCGCCAGCAGCCCAGCCGGATATGCGCATCAAGAGACCCAGTACTTC	CASSPAGYAHQETQYF
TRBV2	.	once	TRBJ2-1	TGTGCCAGCAGTGAAATCGGGGGCTACAATGAGCAGTTCTTC	CASSEIGGYNEQFF
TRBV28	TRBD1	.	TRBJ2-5	TGTGCCAGCAGTGGTTGGACAGGGAGTAGGTCGGAGACCCAGTACTTC	CASSGWTGSRSETQYF
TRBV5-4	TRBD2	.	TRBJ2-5	TGTGCCAGCAGTCTTACCACTAGCGGCAAAGAGACCCAGTACTTC	CASSLTTSGKETQYF
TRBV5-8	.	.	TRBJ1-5	TGTGCCAGCAGCTTGGCACCAGGGTCGGGTCTCCGTCAGCCCCAGCATTTT	CASSLAPGSGLRQPQHF
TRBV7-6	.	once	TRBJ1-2	TGTGCCAGCAGCTTAGAACAGAACTATGGCTACACCTTC	CASSLEQNYGYTF
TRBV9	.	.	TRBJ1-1	TGTGCCAGCAGCGGCGGGGCCTACCGAACCACTGAAGCTTTCTTT	CASSGGAYRTTEAFF
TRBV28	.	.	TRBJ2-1	TGTGCCACCAGCGGTAGCTCCTACAATGAGCAGTTCTTC	CATSGSSYNEQFF
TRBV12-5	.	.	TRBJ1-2	TGTGCTAGTGGTCCCGGGGGCACCTATGGCTACACCTTC	CASGPGGTYGYTF
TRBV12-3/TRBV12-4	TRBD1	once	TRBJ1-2	TGTGCCAGCAGTCCCGGGACAGGGGATGGCTACACCTTC	CASSPGTGDGYTF
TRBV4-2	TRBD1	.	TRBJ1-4	TGTGCCAGCAGCCAAGAGGGACAGGGCGCGATAGAAGAAAAACTGTTTTTT	CASSQEGQGAIEEKLFF
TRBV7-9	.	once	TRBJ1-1	TGTGCCAGCAGCTTAGCGGAGGGTGCCACTGAAGCTTTCTTT	CASSLAEGATEAFF
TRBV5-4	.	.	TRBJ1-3	TGTGCCAGCAGCTTGGACCGTTTCTCTGGAAACACCATATATTTT	CASSLDRFSGNTIYF
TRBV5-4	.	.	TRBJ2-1	TGTGCCAGCAGCTTACCCGACAATGAGCAGTTCTTC	CASSLPDNEQFF
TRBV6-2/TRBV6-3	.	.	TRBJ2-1	TGTGCCAGCAGTTACGAGGGTACCTACAATGAGCAGTTCTTC	CASSYEGTYNEQFF
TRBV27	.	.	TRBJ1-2	TGTGCCAGCAGGTCAGGGGCTCGTGGCTACACCTTC	CASRSGARGYTF
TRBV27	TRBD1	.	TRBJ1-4	TGTGCCAGCAGTGGGGGTGACAGGGGCCGGGAAAAACTGTTTTTT	CASSGGDRGREKLFF
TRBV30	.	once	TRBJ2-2	TGTGCCTGGAGTGGTTATAACACCGGGGAGCTGTTTTTT	CAWSGYNTGELFF
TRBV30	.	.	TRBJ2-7	TGTGCCTGGAGGGCAGCCGTCTACGAGCAGTACTTC	CAWRAAVYEQYF
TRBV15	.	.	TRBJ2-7	TGTGCCACCAGCAGAGATGTGGGGGATACGACCTACGAGCAGTACTTC	CATSRDVGDTTYEQYF
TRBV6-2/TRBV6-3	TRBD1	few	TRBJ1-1	TGTGCCAGCAGCTCCCAATCGGGACAGGCTTTTCCCACTGAAGCTTTCTTT	CASSSQSGQAFPTEAFF
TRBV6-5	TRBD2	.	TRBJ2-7	TGTGCCAGCAGCCGGACTAGCGGAACCTACGAGCAGTACTTC	CASSRTSGTYEQYF
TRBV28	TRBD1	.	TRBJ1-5	TGTGCCAGCAGTTTATATAGGACAGGGATTCAAGGACAGCCCCAGCATTTT	CASSLYRTGIQGQPQHF
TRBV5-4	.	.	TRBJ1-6	TGTGCCAGCAGCCCGGGACGGGGTAACAATTCACCCCTCCACTTT	CASSPGRGNNSPLHF
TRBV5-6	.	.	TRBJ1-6	TGTGCCAGCAGCTTGGGACGGACCTATAATTCACCCCTCCACTTT	CASSLGRTYNSPLHF
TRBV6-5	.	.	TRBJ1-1	TGTGCCAGCACCTCGCCGGTGAACACTGAAGCTTTCTTT	CASTSPVNTEAFF
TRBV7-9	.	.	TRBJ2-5	TGTGCCAGCAGCCCAGGGGTTCTACAAGAGACCCAGTACTTC	CASSPGVLQETQYF
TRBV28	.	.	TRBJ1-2	TGTGCCAGCAGTTTGTGGCAGGAGGGCTACACCTTC	CASSLWQEGYTF
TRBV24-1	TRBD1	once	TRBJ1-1	TGTGCCACCAGTGATTTGGAGTGGGGACAGGGACGAGTTTCGGCTTTCTTT	CATSDLEWGQGRVSAFF
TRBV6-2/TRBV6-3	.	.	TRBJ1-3	TGTGCCAGCAGTTACTCGACGAGCTCTGGAAACACCATATATTTT	CASSYSTSSGNTIYF
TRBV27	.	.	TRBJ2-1	TGTGCCAGCAGTTCGCTGAGCGTGAATGAGCAGTTCTTC	CASSSLSVNEQFF
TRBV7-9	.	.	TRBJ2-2	TGTGCCAGCAGCTTAGCGTACGGGAGGAACACCGGGGAGCTGTTTTTT	CASSLAYGRNTGELFF
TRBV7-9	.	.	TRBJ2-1	TGTGCCAGCAGCTTAATCGGTCCGGCAGACTACAATGAGCAGTTCTTC	CASSLIGPADYNEQFF
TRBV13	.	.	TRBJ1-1	TGTGCCAGCAGCCCCCCCGAGCCAGGTGGTGAAGCTTTCTTT	CASSPPEPGGEAFF
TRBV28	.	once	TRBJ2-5	TGTGCCAGCAGTTTAGCAGGACAGTGGGAGACCCAGTACTTC	CASSLAGQWETQYF
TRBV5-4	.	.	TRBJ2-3	TGTGCCAGCAGCGGCGCGACGGCTAGCACAGATACGCAGTATTTT	CASSGATASTDTQYF
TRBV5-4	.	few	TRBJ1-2	TGTGCCAGCAGCTTGAACAGTTACTATGGCTACACCTTC	CASSLNSYYGYTF